This T cell receptor beta chain originates from a study of T-cell reconstitution after alpha-beta-depleted transplantation in children. Overall study results and limits: Surviving recipient T cells and thymic progenitors accounted for the high day-60 TCRbeta diversity observed in some patients. Two months or so post-transplant, alpha-beta T cells reportedly derived from several hundred expanded graft clones. By one year post-transplant, T-cell counts and diversity largely arose from T cells that were newly produced.

Unique molecular identifiers tagged the TCRbeta library. TCRdb reanalysed the PCR reads using MiXCR and keeps one entry per CDR3 protein. The data contain about 580,000 distinct CDR3 sequences, 23% of them singletons. V was pared by 4 bases and J by 0 bases, with 13 bases between. Germline V gives CDR1 MNHEY, CDR2 SVGAGI. CDR3 length: 16 residues. On this clonotype itself: Antigen unknown.

This clonotype was sampled from a boy younger than two who had a stem cell transplant for acute myeloid leukemia, so the T cells may come from the graft donor. The chain couples TRBV6-5 to TRBJ1-3; tentatively, D is TRBD1 (5 bases). The source was PBMCs, mostly from graft donor cells, collected 360 days after TCRalphabeta/CD19-depleted stem cell transplant. The CDR3, as DNA: TGTGCCAGCAGTTTCCAGGGTACAAACTCTGGAAACACCATATATTTT. Its protein product is CASSFQGTNSGNTIYF.